This record concerns one T cell receptor beta chain sequence. Authors' methods: Reference gene primer amplification in the assay estimated nucleated cell counts. Produced via immunoSEQ multiplex PCR; TCRdb's table is partial and in-frame only. For V, J and clone size, that table is used; D and trimming come from the DNA. The sample yields 250,000 or so clones, around 83% seen once. The CDR3 has 14 residues. V lost 2 bases and J lost 0, with 7 bases in between. Germline V gives CDR1 MRHNA, CDR2 SNTAGT. The entry originates in a study of blood T cell repertoires in COVID-19. Study as a whole: Collection of acute and convalescent COVID-19 samples took place in the United States, Italy and Spain. PBMCs, B-cell-depleted T cells, or T cells were the source of the cDNA or gDNA that made up the material.

J is TRBJ1-2 and V is TRBV6-4, with a possible D match to TRBD1 (5 bases). The sequenced sample consisted of peripheral blood. This TCR derives from a woman aged 40 to 50 who had recovered from COVID-19. The CDR3 spells CASSDDRTNYGYTF. The CDR3 coding sequence is TGTGCCAGCAGTGACGACAGAACTAACTATGGCTACACCTTC.